This TCR beta chain was identified in a study of cytomegalovirus exposure and HLA in healthy donors (dated by TCRdb to the late 2010s). About the investigation overall: An earlier analysis of several hundred of the donors reported about 280 Gb of sequence data and about 120 million unique TCR beta sequences obtained from 150 million to 200 million T cells. Of the roughly 420 genotyped donors, 65% to 90% were placed in the genetic ancestry cluster associated with self-reported Caucasian donors. Alongside the repertoire data, information on donor age, sex, ethnicity and CMV serostatus was compiled. A later genetic analysis used genome-wide SNP genotypes for about three fifths of the 666 donors, treating that subset as a discovery cohort. Besides the first cohort of approximately 710 subjects, a separate validation cohort made up of roughly 120 different subjects was used. Rather than drawing on any new phenotypic data, the later analysis identified candidate immune exposures from TCR beta sequences and the way those sequences occurred across donors. The study used immunosequencing to profile the T cell repertoires of 670 or so subjects and linked those repertoires to cytomegalovirus serostatus. Every repertoire in the discovery cohort had been generated on one and the same sequencing platform. About five DR-DQ haplotypes were handled as single units for association and clustering because linkage in the cohort was strong. To predict cytomegalovirus infection status, the study brought together high-throughput TCR immunosequencing, statistical association of individual TCRs with disease status, and machine learning. Across roughly 420 genotyped donors of the cohort, an average of about 200,000 unique TCR beta nucleotide sequences per donor were sequenced, and 15% to 20% of those sequences were non-productive. An early release covering approximately 600 HLA-typed donors comprised roughly 300 gigabases of sequencing data and approximately 85 million unique TCR sequences. The number of typed donors differed by locus: about 620-640 for A, B, C, DRB1 and DQB1; roughly 510 for DQA1; 606 for DPA1; and some 430 for DPB1. An earlier analysis of roughly 600 of the donors used high-throughput TCR beta sequencing to judge whether each TCR beta V gene segment behaved as functional or pseudogenic. Both class I and class II loci were covered by HLA typing, at four-digit resolution. A later analysis re-examined previously published TCR beta repertoires from several hundred donors and added high-resolution HLA genotyping to investigate patterns of TCR occurrence. The study was designed to test whether signatures of past pathogen exposure could be identified by cataloging public T cell receptors.

Libraries were constructed by the immunoSEQ multiplex PCR assay. For the multiplex PCR, a mixture combining 60 forward primers for TCR Vbeta segments and 13 reverse primers for TCR Jbeta segments was used. The CDR3 region of rearranged TCR beta genes was amplified from genomic DNA with a multiplex PCR assay. The Illumina HiSeq System was used to sequence the amplified TCR beta libraries as 87-base-pair reads. The source study handled its data this way. In a later analysis, 70 million to 95 million unique TCR beta chains were counted across the 500 to 850 repertoires, and about 9.9 million of these chains were shared by at least two donors. Raw reads were error-corrected and collapsed into unique sequences with a nearest-neighbor algorithm that merged closely related sequences to remove PCR and sequencing errors. CDR3 sequences were aligned to IMGT reference sequences to assign V, D and J gene segments. For a sequence to be retained, a match of at least six nucleotides to both a V gene segment and a J gene segment was required. A rearrangement was called productive if the CDR3 had no stop codons and remained in frame with V and J, and every other rearrangement was called non-productive. CDR3 was defined by IMGT convention, running from the second conserved V-encoded cysteine to the conserved J-encoded phenylalanine. Sequences without an unambiguous match to a single V gene segment were excluded from the earlier analysis of 450 to 750 of the donors. An earlier analysis of a few hundred of the donors classified V segments as functional when productive rearrangements were above 56.7% and as segregating when the standard deviation between donors was above 5%. A statistical classification framework was developed to diagnose cytomegalovirus status using the catalog of TCR beta chain sequences. In a later analysis, V and J genes were assigned by comparing TCR nucleotide sequences against IMGT/GENE-DB human TR gene sequences. A later analysis assigned CDR3 sequences and most-parsimonious VDJ recombination scenarios with the TCRdist pipeline. In a later analysis, each TCR beta chain was defined by its CDR3 amino acid sequence together with its V-gene family, and reads without a unique V-gene family were excluded. A later analysis removed 500 to 650 highly shared, low-generation-probability nucleotide sequences to deal with suspected cross-contamination and a sequencing artifact. In a later analysis, a clonal expansion index for each public chain was calculated from normalized within-repertoire ranks of inferred template counts. In a later analysis, generation probabilities were computed with a VDJ recombination model fitted to out-of-frame rearrangements, and the resulting probabilities were checked against IGoR. In a later analysis, TCR-TCR, TCR-HLA and TCR-CMV co-occurrence was scored with hypergeometric tests, and a repertoire-size bias correction was applied to TCR pairs. In a later analysis, false discovery rates were estimated by permuting HLA or CMV assignments 20 times. A later analysis grouped co-occurring TCRs with DBSCAN, adding TCRdist sequence similarity when clustering within HLA-allele-positive subsets. Repertoires with fewer than 30,000 or more than 120,000 public chains were left out of co-occurrence clustering, as were about 5 repertoires with anomalous nucleotide sharing. Drawn from immuneACCESS, this table holds only the in-frame rearrangements with V and J called that TCRdb kept. Clones are partly lost; checked studies trace under half to an unresolved V gene and leave the rest unexplained. V and J calls plus clone size are reproduced from that table; the DNA served to infer D and trimming. In all, the sample holds fewer than 200,000 clones, and over 70% of those were seen once. The top ten clonotypes cover about 7.9% of the sample.

Points the paper makes about the study in general: According to a later analysis, parvovirus B19, influenza, CMV and Epstein-Barr virus appeared linked to several top co-occurrence clusters. In an earlier analysis of several hundred of the donors, most TCR beta V segments were observed in productive rearrangements about 87% or about 30% of the time, broadly matching IMGT annotations. A few of the identified cytomegalovirus-associated TCR beta chains were confirmed in vitro to be specific for cytomegalovirus antigens. Linkage disequilibrium might explain the correlated functional status among segregating V segments, but an unknown experimental factor could not be excluded. A later genetic analysis reported fewer N-insertions in productive TCRs among donors in an Asian-associated ancestry cluster than the roughly 700-donor mean. A cluster of highly shared sequence variants was judged likely to be a technical artifact of the sequencing pipeline. Roughly uniform sequencing depth across donors was assumed in presence/absence analyses, although this assumption may not hold. Only TCR beta chains were sequenced in this cohort, and the absence of alpha or paired-chain data limited detectable features. It was suggested by the authors that the approach could potentially be generalized to other disease states and immunological phenotypes. A later analysis found that HLA-associated TCR beta chains were more clonally expanded and had lower generation probabilities than equally common non-associated chains. V-gene and J-gene trimming of TCR beta chains was associated with a missense DCLRE1C variant in a later genetic analysis, and the association was replicated in an independent cohort. The 87-base-pair reads could not distinguish some IMGT-functional V segments, including TRBV6-2 and TRBV6-3, so those segments were excluded. In both the original and validation cohorts, the classifier was reported to diagnose cytomegalovirus status with high specificity and sensitivity. In a later analysis, most CMV-associated TCR beta chains were found to appear HLA-restricted, with HLA associations seemingly driven largely by CMV exposure. In a later analysis, the rate of TCR association differed among HLA loci, with DRB1 alleles having the most associated TCRs and HLA-C alleles having the fewest. For the cohort, immune exposure information was limited to CMV serostatus. Because HLA typing was unavailable for some donors at each locus, only the typed subset was used in association tests. Specific HLA alleles were associated with 15,000 to 20,000 TCR beta sequences at a false discovery rate of 0.05 in a later analysis. Most TCR sequences were observed very rarely across donors, whereas some public TCRs were present in many individuals. When HLA alleles, especially DR and DQ, strongly co-occurred, TCR associations were difficult to assign to individual alleles. A further reported finding was that TCR beta sequences accurately predicted the HLA-A and HLA-B alleles for most subjects in the first cohort. Because counts were too low, seventeen rarely observed V segments, including chromosome 9 orphons, were left out of the earlier analysis of over 550 of the donors. The study listed 164 TCR beta chains as associated with cytomegalovirus.

Comment on this clone: Its antigen is currently not known. It has no much larger one-base neighbor in the sample; base qualities were not kept.

Trimming removed 4 bases from V and 3 bases from J; the gene matches leave 5 bases unexplained. CDR1 and CDR2 are read off the germline V gene as MDHEN and SYDVKM. There are 15 amino acids in the CDR3, from cysteine to phenylalanine inclusive. Left in the record is the CDR3 DNA by itself, 45 bases read in frame from the first base. The cohort was made up of roughly 670 healthy bone marrow donors. Cohort members were all nominally healthy when sampled, although unrecorded immune exposures were likely present. The donor tested CMV seropositive, placing the donor among the 250 to 350 seropositive members of the cohort. Each donor provided a peripheral blood sample, and peripheral blood mononuclear cells were used for TCR beta sequencing. Genomic DNA extraction from the blood cell samples was performed with the Qiagen DNeasy Blood Extraction Kit.

Sequencing used PBMCs. This receptor was identified in a male donor in good health and CMV-seropositive. This chain joins TRBV28 to TRBJ1-1; 10 bases in between match TRBD1. The sequenced DNA is TGTGCCAGCAGTTCTCTGACAGGGGGCCACACTGAAGCTTTCTTT. It translates as CASSSLTGGHTEAFF.